This T cell receptor (beta chain) is from a study of cytomegalovirus exposure and HLA in healthy donors. Study-level points and caveats: Productive rates of about 87% or about 30% were seen for most TCR beta V segments in an earlier analysis. The authors judged a highly shared variant cluster likely a sequencing artifact. Immune exposure was documented only through CMV serostatus.

On this clone itself: Its antigen remains unknown.

The CDR3 is made up of 15 amino acids. Germline assignment: CDR1 MNHEY and CDR2 SVGAGI. After removal of 6 bases from V and 8 bases from J, the junction contained 12 bases not matched to a gene. PCR involved 60 Vbeta and 13 Jbeta primers. Generated by immunoSEQ multiplex PCR, the TCRdb table keeps only in-frame clones and is missing some. The table lists under 120,000 clones, 74% of them singletons. The receptor was isolated from a man aged 50 or older in good health and CMV-seropositive. V usage is TRBV6-5 and J usage is TRBJ2-2; TRBD1 aligns across 7 bases. Sequencing was carried out using PBMCs. The CDR3 nucleotides are TGTGCCAGCAGCAGTAGACAGGGAATTTCAGGGGAGCTGTTTTTT. Protein product: CASSSRQGISGELFF.